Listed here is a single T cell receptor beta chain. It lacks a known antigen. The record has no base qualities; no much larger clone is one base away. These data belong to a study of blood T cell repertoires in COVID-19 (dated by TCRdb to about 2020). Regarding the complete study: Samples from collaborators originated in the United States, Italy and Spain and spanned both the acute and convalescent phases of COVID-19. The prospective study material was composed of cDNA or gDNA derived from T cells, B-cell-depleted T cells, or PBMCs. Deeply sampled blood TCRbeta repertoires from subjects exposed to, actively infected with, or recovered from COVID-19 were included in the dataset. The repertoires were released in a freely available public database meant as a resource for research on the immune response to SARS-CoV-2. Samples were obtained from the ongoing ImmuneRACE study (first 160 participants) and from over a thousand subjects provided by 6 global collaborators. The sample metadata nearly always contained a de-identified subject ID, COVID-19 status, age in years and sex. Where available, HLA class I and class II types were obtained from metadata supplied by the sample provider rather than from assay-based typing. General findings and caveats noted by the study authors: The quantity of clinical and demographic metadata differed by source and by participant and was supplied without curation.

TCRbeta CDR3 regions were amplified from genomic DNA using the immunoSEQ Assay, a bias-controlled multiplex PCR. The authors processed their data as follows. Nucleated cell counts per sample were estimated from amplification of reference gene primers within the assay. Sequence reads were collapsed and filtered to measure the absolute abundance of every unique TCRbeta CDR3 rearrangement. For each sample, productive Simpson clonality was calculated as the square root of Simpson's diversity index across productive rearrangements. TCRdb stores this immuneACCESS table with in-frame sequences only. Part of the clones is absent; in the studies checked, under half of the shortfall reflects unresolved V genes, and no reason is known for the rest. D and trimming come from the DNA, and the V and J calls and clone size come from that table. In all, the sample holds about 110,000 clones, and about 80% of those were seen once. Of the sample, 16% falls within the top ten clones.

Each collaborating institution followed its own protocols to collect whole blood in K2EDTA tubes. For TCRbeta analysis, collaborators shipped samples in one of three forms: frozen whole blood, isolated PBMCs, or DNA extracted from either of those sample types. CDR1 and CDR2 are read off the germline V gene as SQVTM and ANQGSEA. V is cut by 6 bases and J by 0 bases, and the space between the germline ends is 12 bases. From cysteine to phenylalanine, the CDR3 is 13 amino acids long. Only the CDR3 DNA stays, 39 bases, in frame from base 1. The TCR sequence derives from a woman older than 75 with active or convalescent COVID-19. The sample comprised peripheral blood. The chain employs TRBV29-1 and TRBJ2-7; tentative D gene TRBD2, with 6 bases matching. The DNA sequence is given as TGCAGCGTGGGGGACTTTAGCTCCTACGAGCAGTACTTC. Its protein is CSVGDFSSYEQYF.